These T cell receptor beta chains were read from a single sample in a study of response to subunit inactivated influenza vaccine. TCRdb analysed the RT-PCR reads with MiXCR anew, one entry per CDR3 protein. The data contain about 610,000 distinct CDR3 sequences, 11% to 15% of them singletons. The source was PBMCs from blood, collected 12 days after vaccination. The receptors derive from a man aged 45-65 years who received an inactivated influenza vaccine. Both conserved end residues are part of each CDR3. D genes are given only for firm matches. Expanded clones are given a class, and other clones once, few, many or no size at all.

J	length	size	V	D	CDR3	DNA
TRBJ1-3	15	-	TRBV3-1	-	CASSQKDLSGNTIYF	TGTGCCAGCAGCCAAAAAGACCTCTCTGGAAACACCATATATTTT
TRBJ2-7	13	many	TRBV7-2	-	CASSSRGKYEQYF	TGTGCCAGCAGCTCCCGGGGGAAATACGAGCAGTACTTC
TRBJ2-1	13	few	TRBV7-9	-	CASRPTTVNEQFF	TGTGCCAGCAGACCAACAACGGTCAATGAGCAGTTCTTC
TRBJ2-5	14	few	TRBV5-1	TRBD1	CASSLKGQGETQYF	TGCGCCAGCAGCTTGAAGGGACAGGGAGAGACCCAGTACTTC
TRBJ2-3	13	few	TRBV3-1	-	CASSHDRRGTQYF	TGTGCCAGCAGCCATGACAGGCGGGGTACGCAGTATTTT
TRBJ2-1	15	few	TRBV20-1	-	CSARDPPPKDNEQFF	TGCAGTGCTCGGGACCCCCCACCAAAAGACAATGAGCAGTTCTTC
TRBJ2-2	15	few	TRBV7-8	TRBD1	CASSVGTGNTGELFF	TGTGCCAGCAGCGTCGGGACAGGGAACACCGGGGAGCTGTTTTTT
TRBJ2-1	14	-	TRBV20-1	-	CSARDPSLASEQFF	TGCAGTGCTAGAGATCCTAGCCTAGCTAGTGAGCAGTTCTTC
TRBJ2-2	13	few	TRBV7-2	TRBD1	CASSRTGGGELFF	TGTGCCAGCAGTCGAACAGGGGGCGGGGAGCTGTTTTTT
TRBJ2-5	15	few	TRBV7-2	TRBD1	CASSPWRGGQRSQYF	TGTGCCAGCAGCCCGTGGCGAGGGGGACAGAGAAGCCAGTACTTC
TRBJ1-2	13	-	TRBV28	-	CASRVDGTMGYTF	TGTGCCAGCAGGGTGGACGGGACTATGGGCTACACCTTC
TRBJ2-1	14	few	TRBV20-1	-	CSARDTGSYNEQFF	TGCAGTGCTAGAGATACGGGCTCCTACAATGAGCAGTTCTTC
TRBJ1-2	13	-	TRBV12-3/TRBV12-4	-	CASSLVAFYGYTF	TGTGCCAGCAGTTTAGTTGCCTTCTATGGCTACACCTTC
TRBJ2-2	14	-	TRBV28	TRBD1	CASSLSGGHGELFF	TGTGCCAGCAGTTTATCAGGGGGCCACGGGGAGCTGTTTTTT
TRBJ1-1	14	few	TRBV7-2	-	CASSLEGLSTEAFF	TGTGCCAGCAGCTTAGAGGGACTATCGACTGAAGCTTTCTTT
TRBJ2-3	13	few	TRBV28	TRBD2	CASSGTSAGTQYF	TGTGCCAGCAGTGGGACTAGCGCAGGTACGCAGTATTTT
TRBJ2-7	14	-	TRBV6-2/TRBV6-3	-	CASSYGEEGQPYHF	TGTGCCAGCAGTTACGGTGAAGAAGGACAGCCGTACCACTTC
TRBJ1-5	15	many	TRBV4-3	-	CASSQDLAVNQPQHF	TGCGCCAGCAGCCAAGATTTGGCAGTCAATCAGCCCCAGCATTTT
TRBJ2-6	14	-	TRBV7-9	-	CASSLFHPSDVLTF	TGTGCCAGCAGCTTATTCCACCCAAGCGACGTCCTGACTTTC
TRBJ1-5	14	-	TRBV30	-	CAWSGVYSNQPQHF	TGTGCCTGGAGTGGAGTCTATAGCAATCAGCCCCAGCATTTT
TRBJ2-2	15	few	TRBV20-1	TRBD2	CSAPGGLANTGELFF	TGCAGTGCTCCGGGGGGACTAGCGAACACCGGGGAGCTGTTTTTT
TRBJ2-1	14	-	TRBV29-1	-	CSAERPPNDNEQFF	TGCAGCGCTGAGCGGCCTCCGAATGACAATGAGCAGTTCTTC
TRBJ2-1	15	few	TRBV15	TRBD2	CATSRDRASGNEQFF	TGTGCCACCAGCAGAGATCGGGCTAGCGGCAATGAGCAGTTCTTC
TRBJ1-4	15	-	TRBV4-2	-	CASSPGTLGDEKLFF	TGTGCCAGCAGCCCCGGGACTCTAGGCGATGAAAAACTGTTTTTT
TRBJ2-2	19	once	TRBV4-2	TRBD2	CASSLDPGLAGVNTGELFF	TGTGCCAGCAGCCTTGACCCGGGACTAGCGGGAGTGAACACCGGGGAGCTGTTTTTT
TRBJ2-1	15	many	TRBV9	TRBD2	CASSVGLAVYNEQFF	TGTGCCAGCAGCGTAGGGCTAGCGGTCTACAATGAGCAGTTCTTC
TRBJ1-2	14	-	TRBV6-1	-	CASSPDLINYGYTF	TGTGCCAGCAGCCCCGACCTGATTAACTATGGCTACACCTTC
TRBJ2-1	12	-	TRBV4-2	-	CASSQTGIEQFF	TGTGCCAGCAGCCAAACAGGTATTGAGCAGTTCTTC
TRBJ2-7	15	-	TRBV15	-	CATSPPGRGSYEQYF	TGTGCCACCAGCCCCCCGGGTCGAGGATCCTACGAGCAGTACTTC
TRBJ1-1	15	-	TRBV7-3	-	CASSLKFTDNTEAFF	TGTGCCAGCAGCTTAAAGTTCACCGACAACACTGAAGCTTTCTTT
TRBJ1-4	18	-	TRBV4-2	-	CASSPPTFRGRLSNKLFF	TGTGCCAGCAGCCCCCCAACGTTCCGGGGGCGCTTGAGTAATAAACTGTTTTTT
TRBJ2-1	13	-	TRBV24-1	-	CATSGVGDNEQFF	TGTGCCACCAGTGGGGTAGGGGACAATGAGCAGTTCTTC
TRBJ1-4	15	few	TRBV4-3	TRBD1	CASSQLQGVNEKLFF	TGCGCCAGCAGCCAACTACAGGGGGTTAATGAAAAACTGTTTTTT
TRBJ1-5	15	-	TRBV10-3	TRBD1	CATRDREFSNQPQHF	TGTGCCACGCGGGACAGGGAGTTTTCCAATCAGCCCCAGCATTTT
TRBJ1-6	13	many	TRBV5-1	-	CASSLGGEPPLHF	TGCGCCAGCAGCTTGGGCGGCGAACCTCCCCTCCACTTT
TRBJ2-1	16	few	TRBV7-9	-	CASSLAGLLTRNEQFF	TGTGCCAGCAGCTTAGCTGGTTTATTGACCCGAAATGAGCAGTTCTTC
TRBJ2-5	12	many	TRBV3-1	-	CASSQRGETQYF	TGTGCCAGCAGCCAACGGGGGGAGACCCAGTACTTC